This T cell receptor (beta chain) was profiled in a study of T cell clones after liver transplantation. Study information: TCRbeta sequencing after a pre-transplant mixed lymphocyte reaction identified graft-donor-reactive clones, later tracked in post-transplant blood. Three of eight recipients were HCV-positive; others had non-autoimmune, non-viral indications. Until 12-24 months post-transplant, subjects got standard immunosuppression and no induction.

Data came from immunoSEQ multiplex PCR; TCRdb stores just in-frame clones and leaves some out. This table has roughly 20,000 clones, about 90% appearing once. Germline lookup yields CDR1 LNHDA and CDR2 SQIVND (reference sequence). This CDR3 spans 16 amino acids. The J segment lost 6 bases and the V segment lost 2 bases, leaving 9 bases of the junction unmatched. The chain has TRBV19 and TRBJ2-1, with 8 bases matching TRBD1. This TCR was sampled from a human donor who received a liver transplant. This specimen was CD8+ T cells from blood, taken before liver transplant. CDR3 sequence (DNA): TGTGCCAGTAGTATAACCTGGACAGGGCGGAGCAATGAGCAGTTCTTC. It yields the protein CASSITWTGRSNEQFF.